This TCR beta chain was documented in a study of blood T cell repertoires in COVID-19. For the study at large: T cells, B-cell-depleted T cells, or PBMCs supplied cDNA or gDNA.

The length of the CDR3 is 13 residues. The trim removed 7 bases at V and 4 bases at J, leaving 3 bases unmatched. Germline CDR1 ENHRY, CDR2 SYGVKD. Per the original data handling: Reference gene primer amplification gave estimated nucleated cell counts. Using immunoSEQ multiplex PCR, the repertoire was profiled, and TCRdb retains in-frame clones only, with some absent. V, J and clone size were drawn from that table, and D and trimming were deduced from the DNA. The sample holds 250,000 to 300,000 clones; around 83% are singletons and the top ten take approximately 5.9%. This sequence joins TRBV10-3 and TRBJ1-1; TRBD1 matches 10 bases. The sequence was obtained from a man aged 80 or over with acute or convalescent COVID-19. The specimen sequenced was peripheral blood. As DNA, the CDR3 is TGTGCCATCACCAGGACAGGGGGCACTGAAGCTTTCTTT. Protein: CAITRTGGTEAFF.